These 16 T cell receptor beta chains were all obtained from the same sample, sequenced in a study of T-cell reconstitution after alpha-beta-depleted transplantation in children. Unique molecular identifiers were used to barcode this TCRbeta library. MiXCR, applied by TCRdb to the PCR reads, yields one record per CDR3 protein. In the table there are a few hundred thousand distinct CDR3 sequences, 25% to 30% of which are singletons. Sequencing was performed on PBMCs, taken before TCRalphabeta/CD19-depleted stem cell transplant. The receptors were gathered from a boy younger than two with Wiskott-Aldrich syndrome, due to receive a stem cell transplant.

The CDR3 loop is CASSQAGTSGSGPAYEQYF. The CDR3 DNA sequence: TGCGCCAGCAGCCAAGCCGGGACTAGCGGGTCCGGCCCAGCCTACGAGCAGTACTTC. The chain joins TRBV4-1 to TRBJ2-7; 12 bases fit TRBD2. The V and J ends lost 1 base and 2 bases, in that order; junction bases with no gene match: 12. Germline-derived CDR1 and CDR2 are MGHRA and YSYEKL. This CDR3 spans 19 amino acids.

The V and J genes are TRBV7-2 and TRBJ1-5, with D possibly TRBD1 on 6 matching bases. This CDR3 is built from 12 residues. The V and J ends lost 6 bases and 7 bases respectively, with 10 bases between them. From germline, CDR1 is SGHTA and CDR2 FQGNSA. In DNA form, the CDR3 reads TGTGCCAGCAGTAGCAGGGGCCAGCCCCAGCATTTT. It codes for CASSSRGQPQHF. The full variable domain, completed using reference TRBV7-2 and TRBJ1-5, is GAGVSQSPSNKVTEKGKDVELRCDPISGHTALYWYRQSLGQGLEFLIYFQGNSAPDKSGLPSDRFSAERTGGSVSTLTIQRTQQEDSAVYLCASSSRGQPQHFGDGTRLSIL.

The chain has TRBV4-2 and TRBJ2-3; 9 bases map to TRBD2. The CDR3 spans 17 residues. Trimming cost V 0 bases and J 0 bases; bases outside gene matches: 4. Germline V gene sequence: CDR1 LGHNA, CDR2 YNFKEQ. The CDR3 here is CASSQDTLAGSTDTQYF. CDR3 bases: TGTGCCAGCAGCCAAGATACCCTAGCGGGGAGCACAGATACGCAGTATTTT.

V usage is TRBV9 and J usage is TRBJ2-3, with 8 bases identical to TRBD2. The ends lost 0 bases at V and 10 bases at J; junction bases unmatched: 10. The CDR3 extends over 15 amino acids. Looked up from germline, CDR1 is SGDLS and CDR2 is YYNGEE. CDR3 nucleotides: TGTGCCAGCAGCGTAGCTACGGGGGGGAAGGATGCGCAGTATTTT. Protein product: CASSVATGGKDAQYF.

V gene TRBV6-2 or TRBV6-3 combines with J gene TRBJ2-7; 16 nucleotides align to TRBD2. CDR3 size: 17 residues. The ends lost 5 bases at V and 4 bases at J; junction bases unmatched: 8. Per the germline V gene, CDR1 is MNHEY and CDR2 is SVGEGT. The CDR3 loop is CASSGTSGRGHRYEQYF. DNA for the CDR3: TGTGCCAGCAGTGGGACTAGCGGGAGGGGGCACCGTTACGAGCAGTACTTC.

The rearrangement links TRBV5-1 to TRBJ1-3, with D perhaps matching TRBD1 (6 bases). CDR3 length equals 14 residues. Germline-derived CDR1 and CDR2 are SGHRS and YFSETQ. V dropped 2 bases and J dropped 3 bases, with 9 bases sitting between them. The CDR3 is CASSLTGCGNTIYF. Here the CDR3 DNA reads TGCGCCAGCAGCTTAACAGGGTGTGGAAACACCATATATTTT.

To note about this clonotype: It may be a read error: a sequence one base away is much more abundant. The chain couples TRBV7-2 to TRBJ2-1; TRBD2 agrees at 7 bases. Germline V gives CDR1 SGHTA, CDR2 FQGNSA. The CDR3 runs 14 residues. DNA for the CDR3: TGTGCCGGCAGCTTAGCGGGCGGGAACAATGAGCAGTTCTTC. It encodes CAGSLAGGNNEQFF. The complete variable domain, with remaining parts taken from reference TRBV7-2 and TRBJ2-1, reads GAGVSQSPSNKVTEKGKDVELRCDPISGHTALYWYRQSLGQGLEFLIYFQGNSAPDKSGLPSDRFSAERTGGSVSTLTIQRTQQEDSAVYLCAGSLAGGNNEQFFGPGTRLTVL.

On this clonotype itself: Relative to the germline gene, one junction end is altered; a read error may explain this. This chain joins TRBV30 and TRBJ2-1, with 7 positions matching TRBD2. Germline V CDR1 and CDR2: GTSNPN, SVGIG (reference sequence). The CDR3 loop spans 13 amino acids. Written as DNA, the CDR3 is TGTGCCTGGGGTAGGGGCGGGAGAAGAGGATTGCTCTTC. This encodes CAWGRGGRRGLLF.

This clonotype was seen only a few times. The chain is built from TRBV5-1 and TRBJ2-5; possibly TRBD2 for D (5 bases). V was trimmed by 1 base and J by 5 bases, leaving 12 bases between them. Germline CDR1 is SGHRS and CDR2 is YFSETQ. The CDR3 spans 14 residues. CDR3 coding DNA: TGCGCCAGCAGCTTGTTCTCGGAGGCCGAGACCCAGTACTTC. Amino acids: CASSLFSEAETQYF.

The chain has TRBV20-1 and TRBJ2-7; either TRBD1 or TRBD2 may supply D (5 bases each). Germline CDR1 DFQATT, CDR2 SNEGSKA (reference sequence). The CDR3 contains 17 residues. Trimming pared 0 bases from V and 3 bases from J, leaving 21 bases between. CDR3 DNA: TGCAGTGCTAGAGAGAGGGGTAGGGTGGATGGGCTCTACGAGCAGTACTTC. Translated: CSARERGRVDGLYEQYF.

The chain employs TRBV5-1 and TRBJ2-1; 8 nucleotides align to TRBD1. Per the germline V gene, CDR1 is SGHRS and CDR2 is YFSETQ. The CDR3 is 15 residues long. Germline trimming cut 3 bases from V and 7 bases from J; bases unmatched to any gene: 9. The CDR3 is CASSSFQGAPNEQFF. DNA of the CDR3: TGCGCCAGCAGCTCCTTCCAGGGGGCGCCTAATGAGCAGTTCTTC.

The chain is built from TRBV5-1 and TRBJ2-7; D might be TRBD1 (6 bases). CDR1 and CDR2 (germline): SGHRS, YFSETQ. Trimming cost V 0 bases and J 2 bases, with 15 bases left between them. The CDR3 sequence is 16 residues long. CDR3 sequence: CASSLEPGQITYEQYF. The CDR3, as DNA: TGCGCCAGCAGCTTGGAGCCCGGACAGATTACCTACGAGCAGTACTTC. Full variable domain (remainder filled in from reference TRBV5-1 and TRBJ2-7): KAGVTQTPRYLIKTRGQQVTLSCSPISGHRSVSWYQQTPGQGLQFLFEYFSETQRNKGNFPGRFSGRQFSNSRSEMNVSTLELGDSALYLCASSLEPGQITYEQYFGPGTRLTVT.

This clonotype has only a few counts. The chain has TRBV7-2 and TRBJ1-2; TRBD1 agrees at 7 bases. This CDR3 is built from 16 residues. Germline values: CDR1 SGHTA, CDR2 FQGNSA. V lost 5 bases, J lost 6 bases, and 15 bases stayed unmatched. The chain's CDR3 is CASSLMITTGSHGYTF. CDR3 DNA sequence: TGTGCCAGCAGCCTGATGATTACGACAGGGAGCCATGGCTACACCTTC.

In its sample, this clonotype was seen a few times. The J gene is TRBJ2-1, the V gene TRBV6-4, with 11 bases aligning to TRBD2. V lost 4 bases and J lost 8; bases outside the gene matches: 7. Germline assignment: CDR1 MRHNA and CDR2 SNTAGT. The CDR3 loop spans 15 amino acids. CDR3 residues: CASSVVAGGGDEQFF. CDR3 sequence (DNA): TGTGCCAGCAGTGTTGTAGCGGGAGGGGGGGATGAGCAGTTCTTC.

This sequence joins TRBV9 and TRBJ2-1, with D maybe TRBD2 (8 bases). Trimming removed 0 bases at V and 6 bases at J, with 13 bases between. The CDR3 totals 15 residues. Germline V CDR1 and CDR2: SGDLS, YYNGEE. The CDR3 sequence: CASSVAGRGPNEQFF. CDR3 coding DNA: TGTGCCAGCAGCGTAGCCGGGAGGGGGCCCAATGAGCAGTTCTTC. The variable domain in full, with the rest retrieved from reference TRBV9 and TRBJ2-1, is DSGVTQTPKHLITATGQRVTLRCSPRSGDLSVYWYQQSLDQGLQFLIQYYNGEERAKGNILERFSAQQFPDLHSELNLSSLELGDSALYFCASSVAGRGPNEQFFGPGTRLTVL.

The V call is TRBV3-1, the J call TRBJ2-1, with D maybe TRBD1 (5 bases). The CDR3 has 17 amino acids. Germline V gene lookup returns CDR1 LGHDT and CDR2 YNNKEL (reference sequence). V dropped 1 base and J dropped 0 bases, with 13 bases sitting between them. The CDR3 loop reads CASSQGPGRNSYNEQFF. CDR3 coding DNA: TGTGCCAGCAGCCAAGGGCCAGGGCGGAACTCCTACAATGAGCAGTTCTTC.